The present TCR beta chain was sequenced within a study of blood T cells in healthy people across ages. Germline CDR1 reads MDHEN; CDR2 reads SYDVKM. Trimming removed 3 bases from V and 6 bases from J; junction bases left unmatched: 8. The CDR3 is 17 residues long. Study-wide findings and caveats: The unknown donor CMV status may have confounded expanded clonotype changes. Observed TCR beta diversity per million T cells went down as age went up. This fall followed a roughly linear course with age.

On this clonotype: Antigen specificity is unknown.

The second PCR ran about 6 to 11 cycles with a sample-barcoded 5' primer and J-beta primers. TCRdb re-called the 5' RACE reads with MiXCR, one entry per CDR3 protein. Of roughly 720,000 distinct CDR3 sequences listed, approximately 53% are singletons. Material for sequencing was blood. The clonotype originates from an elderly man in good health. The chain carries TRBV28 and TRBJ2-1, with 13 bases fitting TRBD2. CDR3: CASSLPRTSGSFNEQFF. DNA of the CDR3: TGTGCCAGCAGTTTGCCCCGGACTAGCGGGAGCTTCAATGAGCAGTTCTTC.